This T cell receptor (beta chain) was found in a study of blood T cell repertoires in COVID-19. Measured with immunoSEQ multiplex PCR; TCRdb has only the in-frame clones, and not every one. The repertoire holds roughly 220,000 clones, with 65% to 85% as singletons. The V end was cut by 3 bases, the J end by 6 bases, with 9 bases between. This CDR3 region has 12 residues. The germline gives CDR1 SGDLS, CDR2 YYNGEE. The sequenced sample consisted of PBMCs or T cells enriched from blood (not recorded which). This receptor was identified in a man aged 25 to 40 with acute COVID-19. The rearrangement links TRBV9 to TRBJ1-1, with a possible D match to TRBD1 (5 bases). The CDR3 coding sequence is TGTGCCAGCAGCGCCGGGACTCCTGAAGCTTTCTTT. Protein: CASSAGTPEAFF. The variable domain in full, with the rest retrieved from reference TRBV9 and TRBJ1-1, is DSGVTQTPKHLITATGQRVTLRCSPRSGDLSVYWYQQSLDQGLQFLIQYYNGEERAKGNILERFSAQQFPDLHSELNLSSLELGDSALYFCASSAGTPEAFFGQGTRLTVV.